The 29 T cell receptor beta chains listed next were all sequenced from one sample in a study of molecular identifiers for immune sequencing clone quantification. TCRdb analysed the PCR reads with MiXCR anew, one entry per CDR3 protein. The table lists under 600,000 distinct CDR3 sequences, 20% to 25% of them singletons. Specimen: naive CD8+ T cells from blood, with Jurkat cell RNA spiked in. The subset denotes: FACS-sorted CD8+CD4-CCR7+CD45RA+ naive T cells. The source is a human donor in good health. Some libraries in this study had Jurkat cell RNA spiked in.

The table lists this clonotype with a few counts. The chain links TRBV19 to TRBJ2-7, with a weak D call TRBD1 (6 bases). The CDR3 has 15 amino acids. The germline gives CDR1 LNHDA, CDR2 SQIVND (reference sequence). Between the trimmed V and J ends, which lost 3 bases and 1 base, there was a span of 13 bases. The CDR3 DNA reads as TGTGCCAGTAGTATTTCTGTGGACAGTTCCTACGAGCAGTACTTC. The encoded protein is CASSISVDSSYEQYF.

This clonotype was seen many times. The rearrangement joins TRBV2 to TRBJ2-3, with D possibly TRBD2 on 5 matching bases. This CDR3 is 19 amino acids long. In germline, CDR1 is SNHLY, CDR2 FYNNEI. The V and J ends lost 3 bases and 1 base respectively, with 23 bases between them. The CDR3 sequence is CASSDTERALDSRTDTQYF. CDR3 in DNA: TGTGCCAGCAGTGATACCGAGAGGGCCTTAGACTCCCGCACAGATACGCAGTATTTT.

The rearrangement links TRBV11-2 to TRBJ2-2; D is uncertain. Per germline, CDR1 SGHAT and CDR2 FQNNGV. Trimming removed 5 bases from V and 7 bases from J, with 5 bases in between. This CDR3 comprises 11 residues. The CDR3 loop is CASSPYGELFF. The CDR3, as DNA: TGTGCCAGCAGCCCCTACGGGGAGCTGTTTTTT. The whole variable domain, filled in from reference TRBV11-2 and TRBJ2-2, reads EAGVAQSPRYKIIEKRQSVAFWCNPISGHATLYWYQQILGQGPKLLIQFQNNGVVDDSQLPKDRFSAERLKGVDSTLKIQPAKLEDSAVYLCASSPYGELFFGEGSRLTVL.

The genes are TRBV5-5 and TRBJ2-3, with D perhaps matching TRBD1 (5 bases). Between the trimmed V and J ends, which lost 4 bases and 0 bases, there was a span of 12 bases. This CDR3 spans 15 amino acids. Germline lookup yields CDR1 SGHKS and CDR2 YYEKEE (reference sequence). The CDR3, as DNA: TGTGCCAGCAGCCTCGACAGTAGTAGCACAGATACGCAGTATTTT. It encodes CASSLDSSSTDTQYF.

This clonotype was detected a few times. This chain uses TRBV15 with TRBJ2-5; possible D gene TRBD2, 6 bases. Trimming removed 5 bases from V and 0 bases from J, with 10 bases in between. The CDR3 runs to 14 residues. Germline V gene lookup returns CDR1 LNHNV and CDR2 YYDKDF (reference sequence). CDR3 sequence reads: CATSPGRYQETQYF. As DNA, the CDR3 is TGTGCCACCAGCCCAGGGAGGTACCAAGAGACCCAGTACTTC.

The chain couples TRBV20-1 to TRBJ2-5; TRBD2 agrees at 7 bases. The CDR3 has 16 residues. V shed 3 bases and J 0 bases; nucleotides not matched to a gene: 10. Germline lookup yields CDR1 DFQATT and CDR2 SNEGSKA (reference sequence). The CDR3 region has the DNA TGCAGTGCTAGCTACCTACTAGCGACGTACCAAGAGACCCAGTACTTC. Its translation is CSASYLLATYQETQYF.

This clonotype was seen many times. The gene calls are TRBV29-1 and TRBJ2-1, with D possibly called TRBD1 or TRBD2 (5 bases each). Looked up from germline, CDR1 is SQVTM and CDR2 is ANQGSEA. The CDR3 runs to 11 residues. Between the trimmed V and J ends, which lost 3 bases and 8 bases, there was a span of 8 bases. DNA of the CDR3: TGCAGCGTTGACAGGGAGTATGAGCAGTTCTTC. Translation gives CSVDREYEQFF.

The count of this clonotype is one. CDR3: CASSYTGTSYADTQYF. The CDR3 DNA sequence: TGTGCCAGCAGTTACACCGGGACTAGTTATGCAGATACGCAGTATTTT. The chain joins TRBV6-6 to TRBJ2-3; TRBD2 matches 8 bases. V shed 2 bases, J shed 4 bases, and the junction held 8 bases outside the gene matches. In germline, CDR1 is MNHNY, CDR2 SVGAGI (reference sequence). There are 16 residues in the CDR3.

This clonotype was observed many times. The rearrangement uses TRBV6-1 and TRBJ2-7; no reliable D call. Trimming removed 2 bases from V and 4 bases from J, with 12 bases in between. Germline CDR1 is MNHNS and CDR2 is SASEGT. The CDR3 is made up of 14 amino acids. CDR3 amino acids: CASSEIRNGYEQYF. CDR3 nucleotide sequence: TGTGCCAGCAGTGAAATCCGCAATGGGTACGAGCAGTACTTC.

This clonotype was counted ten times or more. J is TRBJ2-1 and V is TRBV29-1; no firm D call. The CDR3 extends over 12 amino acids. Germline V gene sequence: CDR1 SQVTM, CDR2 ANQGSEA. V was cut by 4 bases and J by 8 bases, with 12 bases left in between. The CDR3 nucleotides read TGCAGCGTTGTAGGTCCCTTGGATGAGCAGTTCTTC. This codes for CSVVGPLDEQFF.

The chain joins TRBV6-4 to TRBJ2-3; perhaps TRBD1 as D (6 bases). Germline V gives CDR1 MRHNA, CDR2 SNTAGT. The V end lost 7 bases, the J end lost 6 bases, and 17 bases lay between the germline ends. This CDR3 is built from 14 residues. The CDR3 protein is CASTELYRVDTQYF. CDR3 DNA sequence: TGTGCCAGCACCGAACTATACAGGGTGGATACGCAGTATTTT.

The V and J genes are TRBV3-1 and TRBJ2-5; 8 positions agree with TRBD1. The CDR3 is made up of 19 amino acids. Germline V gene sequence: CDR1 LGHDT, CDR2 YNNKEL (reference sequence). V gave up 0 bases and J gave up 4 bases; unmatched junction bases: 16. DNA for the CDR3: TGTGCCAGCAGCCAAGAAGAGCTGCTTCTTCGAGGACAGGGAGAGACCCAGTACTTC. Protein sequence: CASSQEELLLRGQGETQYF.

The sample holds a few counts of this clonotype. The chain joins TRBV6-2 or TRBV6-3 to TRBJ2-7; tentatively, D is TRBD2 (5 bases). The CDR3 is 16 amino acids. V lost 3 bases and J lost 4, with 19 bases in between. The germline V gene encodes CDR1 MNHEY and CDR2 SVGEGT. The CDR3 DNA sequence: TGTGCCAGCAGTTATCCGGACTTTTCGATGTGGTACGAGCAGTACTTC. It yields the protein CASSYPDFSMWYEQYF.

This clonotype showed up just a few times. This sequence joins TRBV6-5 and TRBJ2-7, with 8 bases lining up with TRBD1. Germline V gene lookup returns CDR1 MNHEY and CDR2 SVGAGI. J was trimmed by 2 bases and V by 8 bases; bases with no gene match: 8. The CDR3 extends over 14 amino acids. The CDR3 spells CASRDGTGTYEQYF. The CDR3 region has the DNA TGTGCCAGCCGAGATGGGACAGGTACCTACGAGCAGTACTTC.

For this clonotype: Just one base apart from a much larger clone, this may be a read error. The conserved phenylalanine or tryptophan is not found at the CDR3 terminus, so this likely reflects a read error. The CDR3 coding sequence is TGTGCCAGCAGCGACATCCAAGAGACCCAGTACCTC. This codes for CASSDIQETQYL. V usage is TRBV12-3 or TRBV12-4 and J usage is TRBJ2-5; D is unresolved. The CDR3 has 12 amino acids. V was pared by 6 bases and J by 1 base, with 6 bases between.

The chain joins TRBV28 to TRBJ1-4, with D possibly TRBD1 on 6 matching bases. With 5 bases removed from V and 4 bases from J, the gap between germline ends came to 11 bases. The CDR3 is made up of 14 amino acids. The V gene's germline CDR1 is MDHEN and CDR2 SYDVKM. CDR3 protein: CASSLQGFNEKLFF. As DNA, the CDR3 is TGTGCCAGCAGTCTACAGGGATTTAATGAAAAACTGTTTTTT.

The CDR3 bases are TGTGCCAGCAGCGCCCCGACGCGGAGCACAGATACGCAGTATTTT. Encoded protein: CASSAPTRSTDTQYF. J is TRBJ2-3 and V is TRBV2, with D unclear. Germline V gives CDR1 SNHLY, CDR2 FYNNEI. V was clipped by 6 bases and J by 0 bases, with 13 bases between them. The CDR3 is 15 residues long.

This rearrangement joins TRBV24-1 to TRBJ2-3; 7 bases map to TRBD1. CDR1 and CDR2 from the germline V gene are KGHDR and SFDVKD. This CDR3 region has 13 residues. J gave up 6 bases and V 7 bases, and 6 bases lay outside the gene matches. In DNA form, the CDR3 reads TGTGCCACCAGGGACAGGAATTGGGATACGCAGTATTTT. Translating gives CATRDRNWDTQYF.

The chain uses TRBV12-3 or TRBV12-4 and TRBJ1-3; D may be TRBD1 (5 bases). Trimming stripped 4 bases from V and 4 bases from J, with 17 bases between. The CDR3 runs 16 residues. CDR3 nucleotides: TGTGCCAGCAGTTATTCCGGCACAGGCTCAGGAAACACCATATATTTT. This gives the protein CASSYSGTGSGNTIYF.

There are many counts of this clonotype. This sequence joins TRBV6-1 and TRBJ2-7, with 12 bases lining up with TRBD1. V shed 7 bases, J shed 7 bases, and the junction held 11 bases outside the gene matches. CDR1 and CDR2 (germline): MNHNS, SASEGT. The CDR3 covers 15 residues. CDR3 protein: CASNTRGTGGWEQYF. The CDR3, as DNA: TGTGCCAGCAACACCCGGGGGACAGGGGGCTGGGAGCAGTACTTC.

Only a few counts were recorded for this clonotype. V gene TRBV13 combines with J gene TRBJ2-1; 15 nucleotides match TRBD2. This CDR3 is 15 amino acids long. Germline values: CDR1 PRHDT, CDR2 FYEKMQ (reference sequence). J gave up 9 bases and V 4 bases, and 4 bases lay outside the gene matches. The DNA for the CDR3 is TGTGCCAGCAGCTCCAGGACTAGCGGGGGGGTTGAGCAGTTCTTC. It is translated as CASSSRTSGGVEQFF.

In the case of this clonotype: This may be a read error: a much more frequent sequence differs by one nucleotide. The rearrangement uses TRBV7-9 and TRBJ1-1, with D tentatively TRBD2 (6 bases). The J call is uncertain, as TRBJ2-3 better fits the DNA end. Germline V gene sequence: CDR1 SEHNR, CDR2 FQNEAQ (reference sequence). This CDR3 comprises 17 residues. The CDR3 loop is CACSSNREPSESVTQYF. CDR3 DNA: TGTGCCTGCAGCTCTAATCGGGAGCCCTCTGAGTCGGTTACGCAGTATTTT.

This clonotype was observed many times. The chain has TRBV20-1 and TRBJ1-2; TRBD1 is a possible D gene (6 bases). From germline, CDR1 is DFQATT and CDR2 SNEGSKA (reference sequence). This CDR3 region has 13 residues. The V end was cut by 2 bases, the J end by 6 bases, with 13 bases between. CDR3 in amino acids: CSARRSDRNGYTF. For the CDR3, the DNA is TGCAGTGCTAGAAGGTCAGACAGGAATGGCTACACCTTC.

This clonotype was detected many times. V and J are TRBV28 and TRBJ2-7; D is unresolved. This CDR3 comprises 12 residues. Germline V lookup: CDR1 MDHEN, CDR2 SYDVKM. The ends were cut back, 5 bases at V and 5 bases at J, with 10 bases in the middle. The CDR3 spells CASSLPADEQYF. The CDR3 DNA is TGTGCCAGCAGTCTCCCGGCCGACGAGCAGTACTTC.

CDR3 DNA: TGTGCCTGGAATCACGGAATCAAGGGGGTTTACGAGCAGTACTTC. This encodes CAWNHGIKGVYEQYF. This sequence joins TRBV30 and TRBJ2-7, with D possibly matching TRBD1 (6 bases). CDR1 and CDR2 (germline): GTSNPN, SVGIG (reference sequence). The ends were cut back, 4 bases at V and 4 bases at J, with 20 bases in the middle. CDR3 length: 15 residues.

This clonotype was observed a few times. The J gene is TRBJ2-7, the V gene TRBV4-3, with 11 bases fitting TRBD2. This CDR3 is 16 amino acids long. In germline, CDR1 is LGHNA, CDR2 YSLEER. The junction had 12 bases not matched to a gene; V was cut back by 6 bases and J by 5 bases. CDR3 coding DNA: TGCGCCAGCAGTCTTTACCTCACTAGCGGGAGCGACGAGCAGTACTTC. Its protein product is CASSLYLTSGSDEQYF.

This clonotype appeared a single time. A clone one base away is much larger, so this may be a read error. The chain carries TRBV7-2 and TRBJ1-4; 8 bases are shared with TRBD1. This CDR3 has 15 amino acids. Germline CDR1 SGHTA, CDR2 FQGNSA. The CDR3 sequence is CASSSAGTGYEKLSF. For the CDR3, the DNA is TGTGCCAGCAGCTCTGCCGGGACAGGCTATGAAAAACTGTCTTTT.

The chain links TRBV7-9 to TRBJ1-1; D possibly corresponds to TRBD1 (5 bases). Germline values: CDR1 SEHNR, CDR2 FQNEAQ (reference sequence). The CDR3 spans 12 residues. Between the trimmed V and J ends, which lost 11 bases and 5 bases, there was a span of 15 bases. This CDR3 reads CARMLGETEAFF. The CDR3 DNA reads as TGTGCCCGCATGCTGGGGGAAACTGAAGCTTTCTTT.

Note on this clonotype: Possible read error: a much larger clone is one base away. In this CDR3 the conserved last residue, phenylalanine or tryptophan, is missing, so a read error is likely. The chain links TRBV5-1 to TRBJ1-1; the D is unclear. Germline loops: CDR1 SGHRS, CDR2 YFSETQ. Deletions cut 0 bases from V and 0 bases from J, with 9 bases between. CDR3 length: 15 amino acids. The CDR3 loop reads CASSLGADLNTEAFL. The CDR3 nucleotides are TGCGCCAGCAGCTTGGGCGCAGACCTGAACACTGAAGCTTTCCTT.